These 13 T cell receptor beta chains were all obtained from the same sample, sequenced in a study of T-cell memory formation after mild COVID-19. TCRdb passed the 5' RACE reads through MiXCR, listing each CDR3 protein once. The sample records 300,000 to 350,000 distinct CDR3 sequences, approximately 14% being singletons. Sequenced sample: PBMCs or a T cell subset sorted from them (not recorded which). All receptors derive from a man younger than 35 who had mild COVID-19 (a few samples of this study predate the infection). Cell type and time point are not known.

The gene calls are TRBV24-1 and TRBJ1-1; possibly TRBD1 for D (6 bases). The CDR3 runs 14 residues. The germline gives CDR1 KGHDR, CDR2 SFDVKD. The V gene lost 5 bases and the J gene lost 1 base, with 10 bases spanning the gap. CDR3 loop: CATSVHRENTEAFF. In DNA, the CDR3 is TGTGCCACCAGTGTTCACAGGGAGAACACTGAAGCTTTCTTT.

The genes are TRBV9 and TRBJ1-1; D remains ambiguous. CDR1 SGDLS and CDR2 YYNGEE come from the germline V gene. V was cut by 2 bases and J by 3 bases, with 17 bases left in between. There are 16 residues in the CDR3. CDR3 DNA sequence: TGTGCCAGCAGCGTCGGGGTGGGGTATGGGGACACTGAAGCTTTCTTT. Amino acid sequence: CASSVGVGYGDTEAFF.

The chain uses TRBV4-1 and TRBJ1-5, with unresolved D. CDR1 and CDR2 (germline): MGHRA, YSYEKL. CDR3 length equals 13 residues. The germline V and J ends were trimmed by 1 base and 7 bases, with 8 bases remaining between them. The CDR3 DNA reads TGCGCCAGCAGCCAAGGAGGCGAGCAGCCCCAGCATTTT. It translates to CASSQGGEQPQHF.

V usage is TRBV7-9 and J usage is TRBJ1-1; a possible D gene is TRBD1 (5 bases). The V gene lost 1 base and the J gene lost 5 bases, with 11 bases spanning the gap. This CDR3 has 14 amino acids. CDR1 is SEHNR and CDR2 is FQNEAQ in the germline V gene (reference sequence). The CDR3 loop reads CASSLGAWGTEAFF. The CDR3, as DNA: TGTGCCAGCAGCTTAGGCGCGTGGGGGACTGAAGCTTTCTTT.

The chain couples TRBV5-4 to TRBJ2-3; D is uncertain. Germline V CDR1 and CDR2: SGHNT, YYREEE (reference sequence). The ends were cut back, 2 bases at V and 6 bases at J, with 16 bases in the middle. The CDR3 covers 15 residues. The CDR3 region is CASSFWSPPLDTQYF. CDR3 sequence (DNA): TGTGCCAGCAGCTTTTGGTCCCCACCCCTGGATACGCAGTATTTT.

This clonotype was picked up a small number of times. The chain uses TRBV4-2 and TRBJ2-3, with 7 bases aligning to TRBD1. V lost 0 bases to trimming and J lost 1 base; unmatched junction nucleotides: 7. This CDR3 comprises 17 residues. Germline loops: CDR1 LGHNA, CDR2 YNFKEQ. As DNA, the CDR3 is TGTGCCAGCAGCCAAGATCTTCACAGGGGTCGCACAGATACGCAGTATTTT. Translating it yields CASSQDLHRGRTDTQYF.

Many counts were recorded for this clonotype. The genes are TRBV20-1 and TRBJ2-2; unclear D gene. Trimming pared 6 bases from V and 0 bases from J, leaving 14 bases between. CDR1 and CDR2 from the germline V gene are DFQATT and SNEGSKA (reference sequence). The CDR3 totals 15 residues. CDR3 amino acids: CSAPDVGPNTGELFF. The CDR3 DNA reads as TGCAGTGCCCCTGATGTAGGGCCGAACACCGGGGAGCTGTTTTTT.

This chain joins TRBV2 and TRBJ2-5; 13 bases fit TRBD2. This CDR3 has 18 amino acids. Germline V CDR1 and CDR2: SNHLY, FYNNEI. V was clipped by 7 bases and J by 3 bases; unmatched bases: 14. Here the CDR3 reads CASNHGLAGAYIEETQYF. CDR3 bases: TGTGCCAGCAACCACGGACTAGCGGGGGCCTATATCGAAGAGACCCAGTACTTC.

In DNA, the CDR3 is TGCAGTGCTAGAAGTTTCTCGGACAGTGGGATCTATGGCTACACCTTC. This gives the protein CSARSFSDSGIYGYTF. V gene TRBV20-1 combines with J gene TRBJ1-2, with D perhaps TRBD1 (6 bases). Germline lookup yields CDR1 DFQATT and CDR2 SNEGSKA (reference sequence). Trimming removed 2 bases at V and 4 bases at J, with 20 bases between. The CDR3 is 16 residues long.

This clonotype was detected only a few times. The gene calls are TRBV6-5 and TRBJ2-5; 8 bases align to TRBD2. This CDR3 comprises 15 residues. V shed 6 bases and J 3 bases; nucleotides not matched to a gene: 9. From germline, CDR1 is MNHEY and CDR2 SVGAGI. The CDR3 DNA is TGTGCCAGCAGCCGTCGACTAGCGAGGGAAGAGACCCAGTACTTC. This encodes CASSRRLAREETQYF.

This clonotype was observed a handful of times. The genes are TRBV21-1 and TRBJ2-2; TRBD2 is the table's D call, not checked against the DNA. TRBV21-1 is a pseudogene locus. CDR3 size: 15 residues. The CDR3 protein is CASSKARALTGELFF. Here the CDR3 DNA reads TGTGCCAGCAGCAAAGCGAGGGCTCTCACCGGGGAGCTGTTTTTT.

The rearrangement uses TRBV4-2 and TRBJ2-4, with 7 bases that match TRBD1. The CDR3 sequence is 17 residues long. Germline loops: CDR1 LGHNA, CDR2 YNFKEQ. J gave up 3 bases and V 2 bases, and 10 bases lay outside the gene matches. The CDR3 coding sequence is TGTGCCAGCAGCCAACAAATGGTGGGACAGTACAAAAACATTCAGTACTTC. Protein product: CASSQQMVGQYKNIQYF.

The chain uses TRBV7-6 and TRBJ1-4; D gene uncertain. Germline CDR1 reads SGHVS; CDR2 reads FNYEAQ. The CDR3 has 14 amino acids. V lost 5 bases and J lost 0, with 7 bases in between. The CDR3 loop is CASSQDSTNEKLFF. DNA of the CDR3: TGTGCCAGCAGCCAAGATTCAACTAATGAAAAACTGTTTTTT.